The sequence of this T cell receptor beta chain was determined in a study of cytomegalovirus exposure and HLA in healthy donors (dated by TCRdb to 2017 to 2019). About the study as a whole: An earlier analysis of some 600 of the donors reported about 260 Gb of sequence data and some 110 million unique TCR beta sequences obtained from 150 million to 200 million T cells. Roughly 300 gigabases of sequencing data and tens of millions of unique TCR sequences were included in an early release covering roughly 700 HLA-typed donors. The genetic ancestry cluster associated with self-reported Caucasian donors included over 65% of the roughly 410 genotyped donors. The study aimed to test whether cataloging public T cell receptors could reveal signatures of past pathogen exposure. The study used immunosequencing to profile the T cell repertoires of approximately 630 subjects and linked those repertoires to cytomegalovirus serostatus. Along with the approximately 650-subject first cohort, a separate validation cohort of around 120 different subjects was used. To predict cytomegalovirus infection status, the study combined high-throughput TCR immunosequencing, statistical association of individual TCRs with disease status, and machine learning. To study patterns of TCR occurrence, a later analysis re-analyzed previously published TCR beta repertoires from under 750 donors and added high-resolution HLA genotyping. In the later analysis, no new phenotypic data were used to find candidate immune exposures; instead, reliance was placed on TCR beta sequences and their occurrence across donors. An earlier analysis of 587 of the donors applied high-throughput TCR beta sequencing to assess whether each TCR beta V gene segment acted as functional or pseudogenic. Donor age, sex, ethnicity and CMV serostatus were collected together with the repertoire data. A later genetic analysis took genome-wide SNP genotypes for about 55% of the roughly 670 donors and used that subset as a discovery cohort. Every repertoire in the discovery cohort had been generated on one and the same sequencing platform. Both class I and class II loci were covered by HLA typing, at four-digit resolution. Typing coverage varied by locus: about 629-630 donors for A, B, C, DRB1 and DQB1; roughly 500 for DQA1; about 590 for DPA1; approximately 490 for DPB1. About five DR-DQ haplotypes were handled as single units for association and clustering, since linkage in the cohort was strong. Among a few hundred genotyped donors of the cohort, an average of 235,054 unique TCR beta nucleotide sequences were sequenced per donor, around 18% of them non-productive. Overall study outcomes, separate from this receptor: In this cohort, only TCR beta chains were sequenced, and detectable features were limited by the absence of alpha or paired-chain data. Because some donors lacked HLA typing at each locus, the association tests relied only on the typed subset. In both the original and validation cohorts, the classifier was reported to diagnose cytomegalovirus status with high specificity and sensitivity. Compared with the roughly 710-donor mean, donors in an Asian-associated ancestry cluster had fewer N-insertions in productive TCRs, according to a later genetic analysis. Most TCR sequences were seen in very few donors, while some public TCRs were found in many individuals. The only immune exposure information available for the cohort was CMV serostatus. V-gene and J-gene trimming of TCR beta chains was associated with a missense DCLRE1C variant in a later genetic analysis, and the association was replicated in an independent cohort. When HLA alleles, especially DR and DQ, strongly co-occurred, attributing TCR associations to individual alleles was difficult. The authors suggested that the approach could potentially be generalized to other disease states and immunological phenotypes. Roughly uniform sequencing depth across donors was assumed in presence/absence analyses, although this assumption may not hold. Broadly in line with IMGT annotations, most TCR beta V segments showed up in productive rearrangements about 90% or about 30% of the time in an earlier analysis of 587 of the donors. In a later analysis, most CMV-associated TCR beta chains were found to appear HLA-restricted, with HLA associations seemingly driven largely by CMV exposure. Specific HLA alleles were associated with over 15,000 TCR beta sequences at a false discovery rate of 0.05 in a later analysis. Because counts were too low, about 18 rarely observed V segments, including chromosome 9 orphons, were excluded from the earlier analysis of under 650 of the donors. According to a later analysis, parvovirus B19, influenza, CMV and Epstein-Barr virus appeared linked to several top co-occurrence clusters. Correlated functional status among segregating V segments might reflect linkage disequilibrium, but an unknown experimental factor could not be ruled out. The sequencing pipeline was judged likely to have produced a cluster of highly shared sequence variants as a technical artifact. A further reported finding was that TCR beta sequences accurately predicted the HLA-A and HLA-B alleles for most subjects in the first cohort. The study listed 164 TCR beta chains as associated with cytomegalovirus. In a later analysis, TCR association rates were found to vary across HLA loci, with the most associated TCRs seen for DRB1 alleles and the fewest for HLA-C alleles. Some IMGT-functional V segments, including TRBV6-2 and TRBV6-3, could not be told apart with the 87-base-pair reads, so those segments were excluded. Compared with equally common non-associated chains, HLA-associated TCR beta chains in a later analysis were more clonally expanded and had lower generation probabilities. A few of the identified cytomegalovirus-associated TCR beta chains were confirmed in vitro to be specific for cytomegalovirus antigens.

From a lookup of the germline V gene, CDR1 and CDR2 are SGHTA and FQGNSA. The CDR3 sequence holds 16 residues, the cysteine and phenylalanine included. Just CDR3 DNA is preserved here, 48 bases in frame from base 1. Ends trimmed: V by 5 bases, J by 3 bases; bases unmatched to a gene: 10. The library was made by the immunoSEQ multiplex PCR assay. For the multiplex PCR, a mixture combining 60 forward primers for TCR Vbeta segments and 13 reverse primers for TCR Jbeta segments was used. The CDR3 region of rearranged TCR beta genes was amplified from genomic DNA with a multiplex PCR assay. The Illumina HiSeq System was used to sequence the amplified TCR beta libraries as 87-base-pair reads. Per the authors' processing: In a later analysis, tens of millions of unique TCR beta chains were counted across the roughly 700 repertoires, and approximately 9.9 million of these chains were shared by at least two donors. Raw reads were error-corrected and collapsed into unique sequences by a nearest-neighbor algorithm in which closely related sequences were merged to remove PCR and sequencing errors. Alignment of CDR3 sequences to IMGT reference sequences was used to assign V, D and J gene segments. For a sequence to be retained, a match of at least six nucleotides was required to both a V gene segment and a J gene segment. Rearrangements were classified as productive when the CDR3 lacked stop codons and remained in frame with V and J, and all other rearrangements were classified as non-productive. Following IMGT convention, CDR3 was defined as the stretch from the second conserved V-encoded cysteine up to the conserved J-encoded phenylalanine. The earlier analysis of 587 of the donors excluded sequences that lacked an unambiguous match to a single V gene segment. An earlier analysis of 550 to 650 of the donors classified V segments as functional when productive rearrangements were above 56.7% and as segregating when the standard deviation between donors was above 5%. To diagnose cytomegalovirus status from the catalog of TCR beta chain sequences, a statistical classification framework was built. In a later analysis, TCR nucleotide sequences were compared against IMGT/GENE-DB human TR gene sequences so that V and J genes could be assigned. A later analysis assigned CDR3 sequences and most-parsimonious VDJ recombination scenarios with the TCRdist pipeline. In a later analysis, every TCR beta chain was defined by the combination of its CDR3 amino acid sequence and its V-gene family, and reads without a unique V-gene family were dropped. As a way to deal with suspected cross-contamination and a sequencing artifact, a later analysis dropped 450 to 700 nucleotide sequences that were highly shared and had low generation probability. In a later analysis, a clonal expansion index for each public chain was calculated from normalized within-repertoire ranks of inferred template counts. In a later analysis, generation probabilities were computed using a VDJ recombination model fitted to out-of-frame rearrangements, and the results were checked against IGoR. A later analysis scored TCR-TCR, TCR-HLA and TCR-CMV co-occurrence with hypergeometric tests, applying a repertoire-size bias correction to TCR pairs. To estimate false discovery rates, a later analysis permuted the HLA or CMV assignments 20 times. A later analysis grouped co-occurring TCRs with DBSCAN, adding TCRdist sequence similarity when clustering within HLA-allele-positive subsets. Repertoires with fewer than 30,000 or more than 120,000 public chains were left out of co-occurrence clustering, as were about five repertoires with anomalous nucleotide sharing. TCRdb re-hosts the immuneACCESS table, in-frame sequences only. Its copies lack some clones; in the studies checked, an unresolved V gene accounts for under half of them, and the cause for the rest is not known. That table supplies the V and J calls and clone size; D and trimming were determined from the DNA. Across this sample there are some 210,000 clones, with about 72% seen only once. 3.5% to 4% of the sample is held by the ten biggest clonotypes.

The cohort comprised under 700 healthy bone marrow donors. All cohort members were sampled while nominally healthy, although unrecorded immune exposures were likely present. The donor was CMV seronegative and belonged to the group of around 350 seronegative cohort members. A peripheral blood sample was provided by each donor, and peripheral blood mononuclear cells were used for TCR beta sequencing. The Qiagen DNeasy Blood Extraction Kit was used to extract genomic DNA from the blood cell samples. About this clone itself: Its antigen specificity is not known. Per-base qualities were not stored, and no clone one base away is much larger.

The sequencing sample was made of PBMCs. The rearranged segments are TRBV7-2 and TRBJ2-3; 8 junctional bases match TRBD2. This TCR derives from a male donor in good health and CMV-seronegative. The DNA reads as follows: TGTGCCAGCAGCATCCAAGCGGGAGACGGGACAGATACGCAGTATTTT. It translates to CASSIQAGDGTDTQYF.